The sequence of this TCR beta chain was determined in a study of CD8 T cells in ankylosing spondylitis. TCRdb called the 5' RACE reads again in MiXCR, with one record for every CDR3 protein. The profile shows about 160,000 distinct CDR3 sequences, approximately 20% of them singletons. V lost 5 bases, J lost 12 bases, and 14 bases lay in between. This CDR3 has 12 amino acids. Germline CDR1 and CDR2: SEHNR and FQNEAQ (reference sequence). With respect to this clonotype: Its matching antigen is unknown.

Study outcomes and limitations: For ankylosing spondylitis blood, a TCR beta motif of 7 or 8 highly homologous variants appeared characteristic.

Sequenced: blood, either unsorted or a sorted T cell fraction (not recorded which). The TCR comes from a male donor with ankylosing spondylitis or in good health (not recorded which). V and J are TRBV7-9 and TRBJ2-1, with D tentatively TRBD2 (6 bases). The CDR3 is CASSPTSSLQFF. DNA for the CDR3: TGTGCCAGCAGCCCGACTAGTTCGTTGCAGTTCTTC. Complete variable domain (other parts from reference TRBV7-9 and TRBJ2-1): DTGVSQNPRHKITKRGQNVTFRCDPISEHNRLYWYRQTLGQGPEFLTYFQNEAQLEKSRLLSDRFSAERPKGSFSTLEIQRTEQGDSAMYLCASSPTSSLQFFGPGTRLTVL.